Sequencing of this TCR beta chain was carried out in a study of human T cells and chemical hapten exposure (dated by TCRdb to 2020 to 2022). As for the study more broadly: For sensitization, 2% DPC in acetone was applied to a 2 cm by 2 cm area of upper inner arm skin. Weekly therapeutic DPC doses were additionally applied to the scalp of patients throughout the roughly 23-week study period. Patch testing was performed on the upper back with Finn chambers containing 0.01% DPC, and the patch tests were scored after 6 days according to International Contact Dermatitis Research Group standards. Most of the patients in the cohort were female, and the cohort covered alopecia areata with under or over 50% scalp involvement, alopecia totalis and alopecia universalis. Libraries were pooled for sequencing, and variation in per-sample TCR yields was attributed mainly to small differences in library volumes within the pool. Peripheral blood TCR repertoire changes were tracked in vivo in alopecia patients during primary and secondary sensitization to the hapten diphenylcyclopropenone (DPC). Blood samples were taken from patients before sensitization (week 0) and then at 2, 6 and about 24 weeks after DPC sensitization. Blood for TCR sequencing was provided by twenty-nine alopecia patients at one to four time points (pre-sensitization, 2, 6 and 24 weeks). Broader findings and caveats from the paper: The number of PT1 expanded TCRs positively correlated with patch test score, significant at thresholds 8, 16 and 32 but not 4. Compared with pre-sensitization or healthy control sets, expanded TCRs formed significantly more large CDR3 similarity clusters, which is consistent with antigen-driven responses. Because all patients had alopecia, a presumed autoimmune disease, the immune response of the patients might differ from that of healthy individuals. Repeated subsampling changed both the strength of the expansion versus patch-test correlation and the threshold at which the correlation became significant. The number of TCRs above 1 in 1000 frequency did not change with DPC sensitization; there was no evidence of global repertoire structure alterations.

V drops 5 bases and J drops 7 bases, leaving 15 bases in between. CDR1 and CDR2 (SEHNR, FQNEAQ) derive from the germline V gene (reference sequence). From its cysteine to its phenylalanine, the CDR3 spans 14 amino acids. Only the CDR3 part of the read is kept: 42 bases, read in frame from the first base. This clonotype was picked up many times. Its binding antigen is unknown. No base qualities exist here, and no much larger clone lies one base off it. In the paper's terms, the time point label means: pre-sensitization, week 0. The intended sense of this specimen's treatment or condition label: therapeutic diphenylcyclopropenone sensitization with weekly scalp DPC. At each patch-test visit, blood was drawn before the patch test was applied. Patients were considered eligible if aged 18 to 70, diagnosed with alopecia and deemed suitable for DPC therapy, and patients were excluded if pregnant. Total RNA was extracted from unfractionated whole blood collected in Tempus Blood RNA tubes.

The library was made by RACE. TCRdb lists the instrument as NextSeq 500. During library preparation, unique molecular identifiers were attached to individual cDNA molecules so that TCRs could be counted quantitatively and reproducibly. For every blood RNA sample, sequencing covered both the TCR alpha and TCR beta chains. As for the authors' bioinformatics: A median of approximately 100,000 TCRs per sample was observed, with a range of roughly 23,224 to 750,000. The Decombinator software suite was used to annotate V, J and CDR3 in the TCR reads. For PS versus PT1 abundance plots, all samples were subsampled to the same number of TCRs (28,000). Expanded TCRs were defined as absent before sensitization and observed at least eight times at the 2-week time point. TCRdb trimmed public reads at Q25 via fastp, called clones via MiXCR and kept in-frame beta chains. Each record represents a unique CDR3 protein, reported with the most common genes and DNA among its rows. The V and J calls shown here were made by TCRdb, not taken from the authors' results. Recorded for this sample are about 180,000 distinct CDR3 sequences; almost 30% of them occurred a single time. Jointly, the top ten make up less than 3% of the sample.

The sample here was whole blood, taken in connection with sensitization to the hapten diphenylcyclopropenone (DPC). The rearranged segments are TRBV7-9 and TRBJ2-1, and TRBD1 may be the D gene, going by 5 matching bases. This TCR was recovered from a woman aged 25 to 45 with alopecia areata. Some clones in this sample may be carry-over from other donors' samples. Here is the DNA: TGTGCCAGCAGCCCCCCAGGGCCTTTAAATGAGCAGTTCTTC. Translated, it gives CASSPPGPLNEQFF.